This T cell receptor (beta chain) was obtained from a study of blood T cells in healthy people across ages. Study-level points and caveats: Older individuals had lower TCR beta diversity per million T cells (the decline was roughly linear).

Points on this clonotype: Its target is not known.

The CDR3 consists of 14 residues. Germline CDR1 SGHAT, CDR2 FQNNGV. V gave up 3 bases and J gave up 3 bases; unmatched junction bases: 5. Combining a sample-barcoded 5' primer with a J-beta primer mix, a second PCR ran for roughly 7 to 12 cycles. TCRdb re-analysed the 5' RACE reads in MiXCR, keeping a single row per CDR3 protein. The sample lists just under 750,000 distinct CDR3 sequences, about 24% occurring once. The clonotype originates from a man aged 65 to 79 in good health. Sequences were obtained from blood. The chain carries TRBV11-2 and TRBJ2-7; 7 nucleotides align to TRBD1. Here the CDR3 DNA reads TGTGCCAGCAGCTTCTCCGGGACAGTCTACGAGCAGTACTTC. Its protein product is CASSFSGTVYEQYF.